This T cell receptor (beta chain) was recovered during a study of cytomegalovirus exposure and HLA in healthy donors. With regard to this clone: No antigen is known for it.

Deletions cut 4 bases from V and 5 bases from J, with 18 bases between. This CDR3 is built from 15 residues. Germline CDR1 and CDR2: SGHDT and YYEEEE. Findings of the study overall: Later, an analysis showed that TCR beta chains associated with HLA were more clonally expanded than others that were equally common. CMV antigen specificity was confirmed in vitro for a few CMV-associated chains. Sequencing likely generated an artifact that appeared as a cluster of highly shared sequence variants. The only immune exposure information that was available was CMV serostatus.

The PCR contained 60 Vbeta and 13 Jbeta primers. Some clones are missing from TCRdb's copy, which holds only in-frame ones; the method was immunoSEQ multiplex PCR. The top ten clones hold over 0.95% of a sample with 160,000 or so clones, 80% of them seen once. The clonotype comes from a woman aged 50 to 65 in good health and CMV-seronegative. The sequencing input was PBMCs. The chain joins TRBV5-6 to TRBJ1-2; tentatively, D is TRBD1 (6 bases). CDR3 sequence: CASSPQTRGGYGYTF. Here the CDR3 DNA reads TGTGCCAGCAGCCCACAGACAAGGGGGGGATATGGCTACACCTTC.